Each of the 13 T cell receptor beta chains below was sequenced from the same sample in a study of T cells in Graves' hyperthyroidism and ophthalmopathy. The TCR beta CDR3 regions underwent amplification using RNA transcripts as the source. The TCR CDR3 was amplified in a first-round RT-PCR using the HTBI primer set. A single record per CDR3 protein comes from TCRdb applying MiXCR to the multiplex PCR reads. The table shows just under 750,000 distinct CDR3 sequences, with just over 35% occurring only once. The sequenced material came from blood. The receptors were gathered from a middle-aged woman with Graves' hyperthyroidism.

This rearrangement joins TRBV5-1 to TRBJ1-1; maybe TRBD1 (6 bases). Between the trimmed V and J ends, which lost 4 bases and 7 bases, there was a span of 17 bases. Germline V gene lookup returns CDR1 SGHRS and CDR2 YFSETQ. CDR3 length equals 14 residues. CDR3 in amino acids: CASSHTGRGFEAFF. For the CDR3, the DNA is TGCGCCAGCAGCCATACAGGTAGGGGGTTTGAAGCTTTCTTT.

This clonotype showed up many times. The chain has TRBV12-3 or TRBV12-4 and TRBJ2-7, with 9 bases matching TRBD1. CDR3 size: 14 residues. Trimming at V came to 7 bases and at J to 0 bases, leaving 4 bases not matched to a gene. The CDR3 spells CASTRTGVSYEQYF. The CDR3 bases are TGTGCCAGCACCCGGACAGGGGTCTCCTACGAGCAGTACTTC.

This clonotype occurred many times. The chain combines TRBV29-1 with TRBJ1-2; the D is unclear. This CDR3 contains 11 residues. Germline CDR1 reads SQVTM; CDR2 reads ANQGSEA. The V end lost 5 bases, the J end lost 8 bases, and 12 bases lay between the germline ends. CDR3 nucleotides: TGCAGCGTTCCTAAGGACGGGGGCTACACCTTC. Translated, it gives CSVPKDGGYTF.

This clonotype was seen a handful of times. The chain joins TRBV4-1 to TRBJ1-5; 10 bases line up with TRBD1. Per germline, CDR1 MGHRA and CDR2 YSYEKL. The CDR3 runs to 17 residues. The ends lost 4 bases at V and 6 bases at J; junction bases unmatched: 12. The CDR3 loop reads CASSPLWGQGRGQPQHF. DNA of the CDR3: TGCGCCAGCAGCCCCCTTTGGGGACAGGGGAGGGGTCAGCCCCAGCATTTT.

This clonotype has at least ten counts. CDR3 sequence reads: CASKMYGSMNTEAFF. CDR3 DNA sequence: TGTGCCAGTAAGATGTATGGCAGTATGAACACTGAAGCTTTCTTT. The rearrangement uses TRBV19 and TRBJ1-1, with unresolved D. Trimming cost V 7 bases and J 0 bases, with 15 bases left between them. This CDR3 comprises 15 residues. Germline V gene data show CDR1 as LNHDA and CDR2 as SQIVND (reference sequence). Filled out from reference TRBV19 and TRBJ1-1, the complete variable domain reads DGGITQSPKYLFRKEGQNVTLSCEQNLNHDAMYWYRQDPGQGLRLIYYSQIVNDFQKGDIAEGYSVSREKKESFPLTVTSAQKNPTAFYLCASKMYGSMNTEAFFGQGTRLTVV.

About this clonotype: Possible read error: a much larger clone is one base away. The rearrangement uses TRBV10-3 and TRBJ2-5; unclear D gene. The CDR3 is 14 residues long. CDR1 is ENHRY, CDR2 SYGVKD, per germline. The CDR3 loop is CATSESGLEETQYF. The CDR3 nucleotides read TGTGCCACCAGTGAGTCTGGGCTGGAAGAGACCCAGTACTTC.

Comment on this clonotype: A read error is possible here, since a much larger clone lies one base away. V usage is TRBV12-3 or TRBV12-4 and J usage is TRBJ2-7, with TRBD2 matching over 7 bases. The CDR3 extends over 15 amino acids. The junction had 12 bases not matched to a gene; V was cut back by 3 bases and J by 7 bases. This CDR3 reads CASSFGLVGVGEQYF. The CDR3 bases are TGTGCCAGCAGTTTCGGACTAGTGGGAGTAGGGGAGCAGTACTTC.

This chain uses TRBV12-3 or TRBV12-4 with TRBJ1-1; 9 positions match TRBD1. Germline trimming cut 6 bases from V and 3 bases from J; bases unmatched to any gene: 14. The CDR3 runs 17 residues. The CDR3 spells CASSRDREGLMYTEAFF. The CDR3 DNA reads as TGTGCCAGCAGCCGGGACAGGGAAGGGCTCATGTACACTGAAGCTTTCTTT.

This clonotype was seen only a few times. The V and J genes are TRBV4-1 and TRBJ1-4; D is perhaps TRBD1 (6 bases). The CDR3 is made up of 15 amino acids. Germline lookup yields CDR1 MGHRA and CDR2 YSYEKL. Trimming removed 4 bases from V and 8 bases from J, with 17 bases in between. CDR3: CASSRQGSSEEKLFF. The CDR3 DNA reads TGCGCCAGCAGCCGGCAGGGGTCGTCGGAAGAAAAACTGTTTTTT.

The sample holds a few counts of this clonotype. This chain joins TRBV10-1 and TRBJ2-2; D is undetermined. The CDR3 runs 13 residues. V gave up 5 bases and J gave up 5 bases, with 9 bases separating them. The germline gives CDR1 WNHNN, CDR2 SYGVQD (reference sequence). CDR3 residues: CASSTAETGELFF. In DNA, the CDR3 is TGCGCCAGCAGTACAGCCGAAACCGGGGAGCTGTTTTTT.

This clonotype turned up a few times. This chain links TRBV10-3 with TRBJ2-6; TRBD1 aligns across 7 bases. Germline-derived CDR1 and CDR2 are ENHRY and SYGVKD. J lost 0 bases, V lost 3 bases, and 11 bases had no gene match. The CDR3 is made up of 19 amino acids. The CDR3 sequence is CAISDHGRQGSSGANVLTF. The CDR3 nucleotides are TGTGCCATCAGTGACCACGGACGACAGGGTTCCTCTGGGGCCAACGTCCTGACTTTC.

The chain links TRBV2 to TRBJ2-3; D not resolved. CDR1 and CDR2 from the germline V gene are SNHLY and FYNNEI. V dropped 4 bases and J dropped 0 bases, with 8 bases sitting between them. This CDR3 contains 14 residues. CDR3 sequence reads: CASSGRRSTDTQYF. Here the CDR3 DNA reads TGTGCCAGCAGTGGGCGGCGGAGCACAGATACGCAGTATTTT.

This clonotype was found many times. The V call is TRBV5-1, the J call TRBJ2-7; D possibly corresponds to TRBD2 (5 bases). V was pared by 1 base and J by 6 bases, with 8 bases between. There are 12 residues in the CDR3. CDR1 is SGHRS, CDR2 YFSETQ, per germline. As DNA, the CDR3 is TGCGCCAGCAGCTTGAGTGGGAGCGAGCAGTACTTC. It yields the protein CASSLSGSEQYF.